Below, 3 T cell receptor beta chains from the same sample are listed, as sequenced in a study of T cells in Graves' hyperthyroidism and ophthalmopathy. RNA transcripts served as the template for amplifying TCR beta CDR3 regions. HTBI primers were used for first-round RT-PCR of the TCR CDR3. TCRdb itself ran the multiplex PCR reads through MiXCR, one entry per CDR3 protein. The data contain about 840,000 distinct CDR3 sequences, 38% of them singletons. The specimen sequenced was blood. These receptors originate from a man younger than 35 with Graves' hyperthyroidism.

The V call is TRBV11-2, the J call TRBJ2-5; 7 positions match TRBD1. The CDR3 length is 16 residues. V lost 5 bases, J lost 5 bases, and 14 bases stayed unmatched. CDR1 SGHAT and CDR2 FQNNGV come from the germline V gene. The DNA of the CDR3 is TGTGCCAGCAGCCTACCCCAGGGACAGATTGGGGAGACCCAGTACTTC. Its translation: CASSLPQGQIGETQYF.

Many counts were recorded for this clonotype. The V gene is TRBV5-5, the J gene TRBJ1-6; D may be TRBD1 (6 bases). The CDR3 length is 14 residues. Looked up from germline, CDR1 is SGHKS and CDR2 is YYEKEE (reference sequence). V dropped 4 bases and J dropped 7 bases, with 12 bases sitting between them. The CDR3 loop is CASSPDSINSPLHF. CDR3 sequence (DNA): TGTGCCAGCAGCCCGGACAGTATCAATTCACCCCTCCACTTT.

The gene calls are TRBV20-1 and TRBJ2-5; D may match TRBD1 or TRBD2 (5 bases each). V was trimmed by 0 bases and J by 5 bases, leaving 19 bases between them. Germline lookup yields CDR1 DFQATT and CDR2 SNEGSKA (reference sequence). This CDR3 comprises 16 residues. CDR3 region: CSARDLVGDERETQYF. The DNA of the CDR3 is TGCAGTGCTAGAGATCTGGTGGGGGATGAAAGGGAGACCCAGTACTTC.